This paragraph reports one TCR beta chain. Study processing details: Reference gene primers were amplified, and this amplification served to estimate nucleated cell counts. Profiling relied on immunoSEQ multiplex PCR, and the TCRdb table lists in-frame clones only, not all of them. For V, J and clone size, that table is used; D and trimming come from the DNA. The sample contains hundreds of thousands of clones, around 80% of which appear only once. This entry is derived from a study of blood T cell repertoires in COVID-19. About the research overall: Whether acute or convalescent, the COVID-19 samples came from the United States, Italy and Spain. PBMCs, B-cell-depleted T cells, or T cells provided the cDNA or gDNA that made up the material.

CDR1 is SGHKS, CDR2 YYEKEE, per germline (reference sequence). CDR3 length: 15 amino acids. V gave up 1 base and J gave up 4 bases; unmatched junction bases: 6. This clonotype was obtained from a woman of 80 years or more with active or convalescent COVID-19. The rearrangement links TRBV5-5 to TRBJ2-7, with TRBD1 matching over 9 bases. The sample taken for sequencing was peripheral blood. CDR3 bases: TGTGCCAGCAGCTTGCTGGGACAGGGAATTTACGAGCAGTACTTC. Encoded protein: CASSLLGQGIYEQYF.